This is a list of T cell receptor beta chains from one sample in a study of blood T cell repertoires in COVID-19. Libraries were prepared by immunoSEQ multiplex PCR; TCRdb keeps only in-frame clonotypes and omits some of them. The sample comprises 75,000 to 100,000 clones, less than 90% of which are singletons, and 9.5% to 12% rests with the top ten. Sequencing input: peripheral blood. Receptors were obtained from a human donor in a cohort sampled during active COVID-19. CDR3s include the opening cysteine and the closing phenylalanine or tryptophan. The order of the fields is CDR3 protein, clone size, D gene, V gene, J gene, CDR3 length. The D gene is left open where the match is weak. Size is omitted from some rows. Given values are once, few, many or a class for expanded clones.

CDR3: CASSQVAGVYNEQFF
size: -
D: TRBD2
V: TRBV3-1/TRBV3-2
J: TRBJ2-1
length: 15

CDR3: CASSTESAGDYGYTF
size: -
D: -
V: TRBV28
J: TRBJ1-2
length: 15

CDR3: CASSLRGQTPDTQYF
size: -
D: TRBD1
V: TRBV27
J: TRBJ2-3
length: 15

CDR3: CASSEGTGGEQYF
size: -
D: TRBD1
V: TRBV2
J: TRBJ2-7
length: 13

CDR3: CASSLVTGSSYEQYF
size: -
D: -
V: TRBV7-2
J: TRBJ2-7
length: 15

CDR3: CARIPLDTWNSPLHF
size: few
D: -
V: TRBV19
J: TRBJ1-6
length: 15

CDR3: CASSQGQGPYEQYF
size: -
D: TRBD1
V: TRBV19
J: TRBJ2-7
length: 14

CDR3: CASSQESTGDYEQYF
size: few
D: TRBD1
V: TRBV3-1/TRBV3-2
J: TRBJ2-7
length: 15

CDR3: CASSYRRGEGTDTQYF
size: -
D: -
V: TRBV6-5
J: TRBJ2-3
length: 16

CDR3: CASSSQGAYYGYTF
size: -
D: TRBD1
V: TRBV7-8
J: TRBJ1-2
length: 14

CDR3: CASSLDRGNTEAFF
size: few
D: TRBD1
V: TRBV5-1
J: TRBJ1-1
length: 14

CDR3: CASSPRYF
size: -
D: -
V: TRBV7-9
J: TRBJ2-7
length: 8

CDR3: CASRFTSGGTWSEQYF
size: -
D: TRBD2
V: TRBV19
J: TRBJ2-7
length: 16

CDR3: CASSAVVVAKLFF
size: once
D: -
V: TRBV18
J: TRBJ1-4
length: 13

CDR3: CASSPRGSTDTQYF
size: -
D: -
V: TRBV6-9
J: TRBJ2-3
length: 14

CDR3: CASRIDWTSSIEQFF
size: few
D: TRBD2
V: TRBV27
J: TRBJ2-1
length: 15

CDR3: CASSVDPRLAGNEQFF
size: -
D: TRBD2
V: TRBV2
J: TRBJ2-1
length: 16

CDR3: CASSLGTGDSPLHF
size: -
D: TRBD1
V: TRBV7-9
J: TRBJ1-6
length: 14

CDR3: CASSLYSGDTGNTIYF
size: few
D: -
V: TRBV4-2
J: TRBJ1-3
length: 16

CDR3: CATSINRDPGELFF
size: -
D: -
V: TRBV15
J: TRBJ2-2
length: 14

CDR3: CASSAGAGGYTF
size: -
D: -
V: TRBV4-3
J: TRBJ1-2
length: 12

CDR3: CASSLGGTGTYEQYF
size: few
D: TRBD1
V: TRBV7-9
J: TRBJ2-7
length: 15

CDR3: CASSEARGRETQYF
size: -
D: -
V: TRBV4-2
J: TRBJ2-5
length: 14

CDR3: CASSQDTVNTEAFF
size: -
D: -
V: TRBV4-1
J: TRBJ1-1
length: 14

CDR3: CASSIEGVWSGSMSYNEQFF
size: few
D: TRBD2
V: TRBV19
J: TRBJ2-1
length: 20

CDR3: CASSPTGSANTGELFF
size: -
D: TRBD1
V: TRBV7-2
J: TRBJ2-2
length: 16

CDR3: CASSSRGDQPQHF
size: -
D: -
V: TRBV2
J: TRBJ1-5
length: 13

CDR3: CASSLAGRGGLLTDTQYF
size: -
D: TRBD2
V: TRBV5-6
J: TRBJ2-3
length: 18

CDR3: CASSPRGASYEQYF
size: -
D: TRBD2
V: TRBV27
J: TRBJ2-7
length: 14

CDR3: CASSQTREAGELFF
size: -
D: -
V: TRBV6-6
J: TRBJ2-2
length: 14

CDR3: CASSAYRGVTYEQYF
size: few
D: TRBD1
V: TRBV25-1
J: TRBJ2-7
length: 15

CDR3: CASSLAPVDYGYTF
size: -
D: -
V: TRBV5-5
J: TRBJ1-2
length: 14

CDR3: CASSLRDRDSHEQYF
size: -
D: TRBD1
V: TRBV28
J: TRBJ2-7
length: 15

CDR3: CASSTSYQETQYF
size: once
D: -
V: TRBV7-6
J: TRBJ2-5
length: 13

CDR3: CATGTGADSPLHF
size: few
D: TRBD1
V: TRBV10-3
J: TRBJ1-6
length: 13

CDR3: CATSRDARLAGLKFF
size: -
D: TRBD2
V: TRBV15
J: TRBJ2-1
length: 15

CDR3: CASSYSAGAGNTIYF
size: -
D: -
V: TRBV6-5
J: TRBJ1-3
length: 15

CDR3: CASSPRARTTGTDTQYF
size: -
D: -
V: TRBV7-8
J: TRBJ2-3
length: 17

CDR3: CASRRTSDNEQFF
size: -
D: TRBD2
V: TRBV2
J: TRBJ2-1
length: 13

CDR3: CASSQDPSGSTDTQYF
size: -
D: -
V: TRBV4-1
J: TRBJ2-3
length: 16

CDR3: CASSLRGGYEQYF
size: -
D: -
V: TRBV5-1
J: TRBJ2-7
length: 13

CDR3: CASSQEFSYEQYF
size: -
D: -
V: TRBV13
J: TRBJ2-7
length: 13

CDR3: CASSMDWSTDTQYF
size: -
D: -
V: TRBV19
J: TRBJ2-3
length: 14

CDR3: CASRKLAEVTDTQYF
size: -
D: TRBD2
V: TRBV5-1
J: TRBJ2-3
length: 15

CDR3: CASSLAAGQSNYGYTF
size: few
D: -
V: TRBV5-5
J: TRBJ1-2
length: 16

CDR3: CASSQETGYQPQHF
size: -
D: -
V: TRBV3-1/TRBV3-2
J: TRBJ1-5
length: 14

CDR3: CASSQDGANTDTQYF
size: -
D: -
V: TRBV3-1/TRBV3-2
J: TRBJ2-3
length: 15

CDR3: CASLRDRGSEAFF
size: -
D: TRBD1
V: TRBV6-5
J: TRBJ1-1
length: 13

CDR3: CASIRAGANVLTF
size: -
D: -
V: TRBV5-8
J: TRBJ2-6
length: 13

CDR3: CASSLEWGQGTNEQYF
size: few
D: TRBD1
V: TRBV7-9
J: TRBJ2-7
length: 16

CDR3: CASSLAPGGLGYNEQFF
size: -
D: -
V: TRBV7-2
J: TRBJ2-1
length: 17

CDR3: CASSQQWAGIYNSPLHF
size: -
D: -
V: TRBV4-1
J: TRBJ1-6
length: 17

CDR3: CASRREEADEKLFF
size: -
D: -
V: TRBV28
J: TRBJ1-4
length: 14

CDR3: CASSLSTRQARSGNTIYF
size: -
D: -
V: TRBV7-6
J: TRBJ1-3
length: 18

CDR3: CASSVRVQGTETQYF
size: -
D: -
V: TRBV2
J: TRBJ2-5
length: 15

CDR3: CASSERQNYEQYF
size: -
D: -
V: TRBV2
J: TRBJ2-7
length: 13

CDR3: CASSFGAGEYNEQFF
size: -
D: TRBD2
V: TRBV7-2
J: TRBJ2-1
length: 15

CDR3: CASGRDRGQPQHF
size: -
D: TRBD1
V: TRBV2
J: TRBJ1-5
length: 13

CDR3: CASGGGWRETQYF
size: -
D: TRBD2
V: TRBV28
J: TRBJ2-5
length: 13

CDR3: CASSQAGSSSYNEQFF
size: -
D: -
V: TRBV7-7
J: TRBJ2-1
length: 16